This TCR beta chain is from a study of T cell responses to AZD1222 COVID-19 vaccine. Notes on the study in general: Nearly half of unique spike-specific TCRs reportedly avoided B.1.351 and B.1.1.7 mutated regions.

This clone has only a few counts. The antigen remains unidentified. Germline lookup yields CDR1 KGHSH and CDR2 LQKENI. V lost 4 bases to trimming and J lost 6 bases, with 12 bases between them. The CDR3 consists of 14 residues. Clones were read by immunoSEQ multiplex PCR, and TCRdb kept only the in-frame ones, dropping some. In the table there are 150,000 to 190,000 clones, more than 85% of which are singletons. The sequence was obtained from an adult who had recovered from COVID-19. The V gene is TRBV18, the J gene TRBJ1-4; D perhaps matches TRBD1 (5 bases). The sequenced sample was peripheral blood, obtained after recovery from COVID-19. CDR3 nucleotides: TGTGCCAGCTCACTCGCAGGGTTAGATGAAAAACTGTTTTTT. Encoded protein: CASSLAGLDEKLFF.